This TCR beta chain was obtained from a study of T cell repertoires in cytomegalovirus infection. There are a few counts of this clonotype. V shed 3 bases and J shed 1 base, with 11 bases lying between them. The CDR3 is 15 amino acids. Germline loops: CDR1 KGHSH, CDR2 LQKENI. Using its own MiXCR run on the reads, TCRdb lists one record per CDR3 protein. The table includes 680,000 or so distinct CDR3 sequences, about 40% detected once. The sample taken for sequencing was PBMCs. The TCR was taken from a human donor in good health (CMV status not recorded). Some clones in this sample may be carry-over from other donors' samples. The J gene is TRBJ2-3, the V gene TRBV18; D may be TRBD2 (5 bases). CDR3 loop: CASSPDLVGTDTQYF. The DNA for the CDR3 is TGTGCCAGCTCACCGGACTTAGTGGGCACAGATACGCAGTATTTT. Using reference TRBV18 and TRBJ2-3 for the parts outside the CDR3, the full variable domain is NAGVMQNPRHLVRRRGQEARLRCSPMKGHSHVYWYRQLPEEGLKFMVYLQKENIIDESGMPKERFSAEFPKEGPSILRIQQVVRGDSAAYFCASSPDLVGTDTQYFGPGTRLTVL.